This T cell receptor beta chain was documented in a study of CD8+CD57+ T cells in acquired aplastic anemia. Study-level findings and limits: Levels of CD8+ Simpson's diversity were not significantly distinct in patients versus controls.

As concerns this clonotype: The antigen is not known.

Germline values: CDR1 MRHNA, CDR2 SNTAGT. The CDR3 covers 16 residues. The trim removed 4 bases at V and 3 bases at J, leaving 6 bases unmatched. Sequenced patients had shown CD8+CD57+ cell expansion by flow cytometry. Genomic DNA, the template, was used for profiling of the TCR beta VDJ and CDR3. TCRdb passed the reads through MiXCR, listing each CDR3 protein once. The sample records about 200,000 distinct CDR3 sequences, roughly 60% being singletons. The V call is TRBV6-4, the J call TRBJ2-3; 11 bases match TRBD2. Sequencing was done on a sample of sorted CD4+, CD8+, or CD8+CD57+ T cells (not recorded which) from PBMCs. The receptor's source is a human donor with aplastic anemia. In nucleotides, the CDR3 is TGTGCCAGCAGTGCACTAGCGGGGGAAGCAACAGATACGCAGTATTTT. Its protein product is CASSALAGEATDTQYF.